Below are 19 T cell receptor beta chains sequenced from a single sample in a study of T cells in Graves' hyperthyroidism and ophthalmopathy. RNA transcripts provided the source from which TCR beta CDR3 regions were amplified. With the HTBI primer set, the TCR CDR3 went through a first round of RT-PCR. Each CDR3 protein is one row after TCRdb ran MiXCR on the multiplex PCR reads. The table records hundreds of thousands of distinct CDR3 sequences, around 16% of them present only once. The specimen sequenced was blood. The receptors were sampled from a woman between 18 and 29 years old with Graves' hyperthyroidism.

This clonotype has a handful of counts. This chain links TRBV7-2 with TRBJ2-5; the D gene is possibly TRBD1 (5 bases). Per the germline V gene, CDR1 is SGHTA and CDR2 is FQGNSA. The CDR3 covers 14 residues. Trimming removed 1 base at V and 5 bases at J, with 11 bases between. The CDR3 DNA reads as TGTGCCAGCAGCTTAGGACAGACCCGGGAGACCCAGTACTTC. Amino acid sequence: CASSLGQTRETQYF.

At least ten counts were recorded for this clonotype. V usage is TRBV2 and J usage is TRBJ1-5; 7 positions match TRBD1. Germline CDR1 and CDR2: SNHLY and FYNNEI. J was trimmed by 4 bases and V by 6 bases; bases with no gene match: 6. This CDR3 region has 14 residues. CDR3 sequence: CASRVSQGNQPQHF. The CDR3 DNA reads TGTGCCAGCAGGGTCTCACAGGGGAATCAGCCCCAGCATTTT.

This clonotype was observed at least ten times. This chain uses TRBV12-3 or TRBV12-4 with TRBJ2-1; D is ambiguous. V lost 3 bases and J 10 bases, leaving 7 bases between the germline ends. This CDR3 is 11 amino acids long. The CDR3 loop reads CASSFSREQFF. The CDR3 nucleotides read TGTGCCAGCAGTTTTAGTCGCGAGCAGTTCTTC.

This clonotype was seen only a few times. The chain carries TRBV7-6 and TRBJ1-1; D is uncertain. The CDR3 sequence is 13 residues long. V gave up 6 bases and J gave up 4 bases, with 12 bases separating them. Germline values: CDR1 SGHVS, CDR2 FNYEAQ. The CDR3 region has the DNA TGTGCCAGCAGATTGGGTTTAGCCACTGAAGCTTTCTTT. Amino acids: CASRLGLATEAFF. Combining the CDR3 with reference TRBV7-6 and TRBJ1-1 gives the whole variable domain GAGVSQSPRYKVTKRGQDVALRCDPISGHVSLYWYRQALGQGPEFLTYFNYEAQQDKSGLPNDRFSAERPEGSISTLTIQRTEQRDSAMYRCASRLGLATEAFFGQGTRLTVV.

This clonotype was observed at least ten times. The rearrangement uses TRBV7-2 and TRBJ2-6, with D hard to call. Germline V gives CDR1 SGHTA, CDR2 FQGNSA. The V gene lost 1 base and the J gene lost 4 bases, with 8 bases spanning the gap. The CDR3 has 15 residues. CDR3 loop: CASSLVVAGANVLTF. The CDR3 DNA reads TGTGCCAGCAGCTTAGTGGTGGCGGGGGCCAACGTCCTGACTTTC. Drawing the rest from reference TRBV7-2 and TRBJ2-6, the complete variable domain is GAGVSQSPSNKVTEKGKDVELRCDPISGHTALYWYRQSLGQGLEFLIYFQGNSAPDKSGLPSDRFSAERTGGSVSTLTIQRTQQEDSAVYLCASSLVVAGANVLTFGAGSRLTVL.

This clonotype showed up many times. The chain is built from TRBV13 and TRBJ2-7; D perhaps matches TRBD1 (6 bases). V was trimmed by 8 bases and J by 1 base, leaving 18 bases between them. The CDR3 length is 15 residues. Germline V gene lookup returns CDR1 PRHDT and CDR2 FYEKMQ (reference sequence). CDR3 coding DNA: TGTGCCAGCGTGGGATCCCGGGACATATCCTACGAGCAGTACTTC. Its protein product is CASVGSRDISYEQYF.

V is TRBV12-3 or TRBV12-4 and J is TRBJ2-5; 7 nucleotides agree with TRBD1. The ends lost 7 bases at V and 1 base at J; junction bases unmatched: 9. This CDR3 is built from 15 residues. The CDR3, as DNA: TGTGCCAGCAATGAAGGGGGCACTGCCCAAGAGACCCAGTACTTC. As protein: CASNEGGTAQETQYF.

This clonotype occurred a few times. Here the CDR3 reads CASSQDWQGVGDTIYF. The DNA for the CDR3 is TGCGCCAGCAGCCAAGATTGGCAGGGTGTGGGGGACACCATATATTTT. The chain uses TRBV4-1 and TRBJ1-3; possible D gene TRBD1, 5 bases. Trimming shortened V by 0 bases and J by 8 bases, and 17 bases separated the two germline ends. CDR3 length equals 16 residues. Germline loops: CDR1 MGHRA, CDR2 YSYEKL.

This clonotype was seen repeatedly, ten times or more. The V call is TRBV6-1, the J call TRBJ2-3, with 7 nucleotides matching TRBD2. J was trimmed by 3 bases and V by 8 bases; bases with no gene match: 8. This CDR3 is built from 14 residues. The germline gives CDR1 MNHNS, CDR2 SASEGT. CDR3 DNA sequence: TGTGCCAGCGGGCGGGAGTTCGTTACAGATACGCAGTATTTT. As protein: CASGREFVTDTQYF.

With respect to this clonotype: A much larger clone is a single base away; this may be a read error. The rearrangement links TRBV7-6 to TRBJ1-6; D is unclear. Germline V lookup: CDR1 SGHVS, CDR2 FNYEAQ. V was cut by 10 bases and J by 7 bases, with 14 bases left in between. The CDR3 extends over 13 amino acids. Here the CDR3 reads CATKDFGNSPLHF. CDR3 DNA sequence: TGTGCCACCAAGGACTTTGGGAATTCACCCCTCCACTTT.

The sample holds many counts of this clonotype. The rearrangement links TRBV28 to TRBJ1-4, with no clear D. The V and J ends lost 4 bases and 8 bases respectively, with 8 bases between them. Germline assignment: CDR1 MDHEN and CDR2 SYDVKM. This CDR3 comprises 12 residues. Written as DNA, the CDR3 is TGTGCCAGCAGTTCCGGGAAAGAAAAACTGTTTTTT. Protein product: CASSSGKEKLFF.

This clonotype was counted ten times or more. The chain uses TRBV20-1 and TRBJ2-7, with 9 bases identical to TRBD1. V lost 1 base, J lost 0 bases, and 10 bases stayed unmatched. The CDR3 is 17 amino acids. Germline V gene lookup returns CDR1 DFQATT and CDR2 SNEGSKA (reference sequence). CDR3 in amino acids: CSARGIGQGTSSYEQYF. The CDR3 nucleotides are TGCAGTGCTAGAGGGATTGGACAGGGGACGAGCTCCTACGAGCAGTACTTC.

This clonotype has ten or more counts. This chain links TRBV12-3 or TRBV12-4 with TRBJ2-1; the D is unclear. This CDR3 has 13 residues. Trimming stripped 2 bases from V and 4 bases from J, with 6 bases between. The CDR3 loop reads CASSLLGYNEQFF. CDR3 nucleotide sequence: TGTGCCAGCAGTTTATTGGGGTACAATGAGCAGTTCTTC.

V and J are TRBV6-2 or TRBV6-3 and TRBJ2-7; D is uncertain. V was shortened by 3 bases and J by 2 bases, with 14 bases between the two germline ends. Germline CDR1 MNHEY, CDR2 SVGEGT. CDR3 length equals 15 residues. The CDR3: CASSYGRGRPYEQYF. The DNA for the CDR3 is TGTGCCAGCAGTTATGGGCGCGGCAGGCCCTACGAGCAGTACTTC.

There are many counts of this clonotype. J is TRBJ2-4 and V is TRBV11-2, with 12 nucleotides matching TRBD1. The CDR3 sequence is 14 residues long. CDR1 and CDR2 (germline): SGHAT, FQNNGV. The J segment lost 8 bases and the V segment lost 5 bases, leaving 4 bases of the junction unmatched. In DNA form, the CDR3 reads TGTGCCAGCAGCGTCGGGACAGGGGGCTACATTCAGTACTTC. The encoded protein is CASSVGTGGYIQYF.

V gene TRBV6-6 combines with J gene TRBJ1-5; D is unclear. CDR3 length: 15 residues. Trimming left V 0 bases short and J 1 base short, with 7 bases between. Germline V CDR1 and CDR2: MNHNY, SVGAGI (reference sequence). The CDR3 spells CASSYSSTSNQPQHF. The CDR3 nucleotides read TGTGCCAGCAGTTACTCGAGTACAAGCAATCAGCCCCAGCATTTT.

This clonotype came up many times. In DNA, the CDR3 is TGCAGTGCTAGAATGCTGGCAGGGCGAGTGGAAGAGCAGTTCTTC. Protein sequence: CSARMLAGRVEEQFF. J is TRBJ2-1 and V is TRBV20-1; perhaps TRBD1 as D (5 bases). Deletions cut 2 bases from V and 10 bases from J, with 21 bases between. Germline CDR1 is DFQATT and CDR2 is SNEGSKA (reference sequence). The CDR3 has 15 amino acids.

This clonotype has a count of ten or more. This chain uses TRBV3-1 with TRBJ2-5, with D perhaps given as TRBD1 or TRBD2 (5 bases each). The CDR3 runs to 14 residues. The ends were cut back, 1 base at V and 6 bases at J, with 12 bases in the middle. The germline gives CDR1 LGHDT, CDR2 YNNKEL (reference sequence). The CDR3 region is CASSQGRGRQTQYF. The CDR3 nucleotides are TGTGCCAGCAGCCAAGGCCGGGGCCGCCAGACCCAGTACTTC.

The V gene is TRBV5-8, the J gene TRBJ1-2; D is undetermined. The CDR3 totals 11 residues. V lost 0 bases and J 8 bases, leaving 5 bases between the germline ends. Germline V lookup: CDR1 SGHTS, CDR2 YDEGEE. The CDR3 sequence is CASSLGAGYTF. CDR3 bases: TGTGCCAGCAGCTTGGGGGCGGGCTACACCTTC.